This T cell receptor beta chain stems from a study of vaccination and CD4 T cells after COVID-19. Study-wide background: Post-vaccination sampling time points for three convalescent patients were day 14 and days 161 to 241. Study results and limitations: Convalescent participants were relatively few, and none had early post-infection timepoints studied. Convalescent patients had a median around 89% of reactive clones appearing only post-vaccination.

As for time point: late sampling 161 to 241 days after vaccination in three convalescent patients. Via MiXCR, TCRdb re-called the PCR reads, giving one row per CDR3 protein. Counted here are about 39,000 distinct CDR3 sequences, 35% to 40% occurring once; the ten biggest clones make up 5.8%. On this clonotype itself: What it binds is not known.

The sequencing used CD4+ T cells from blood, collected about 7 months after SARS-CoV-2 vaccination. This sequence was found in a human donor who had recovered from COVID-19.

DNA for the CDR3: TGCAGTGCTAGAGGGGGACAGGGTTTAAATGAAGCTTTCTTT. Translated, it gives CSARGGQGLNEAFF. The V and J genes are TRBV20-1 and TRBJ1-1; 9 nucleotides line up with TRBD1. This CDR3 has 14 residues. Looked up from germline, CDR1 is DFQATT and CDR2 is SNEGSKA (reference sequence). V lost 1 base to trimming and J lost 7 bases; unmatched junction nucleotides: 7.